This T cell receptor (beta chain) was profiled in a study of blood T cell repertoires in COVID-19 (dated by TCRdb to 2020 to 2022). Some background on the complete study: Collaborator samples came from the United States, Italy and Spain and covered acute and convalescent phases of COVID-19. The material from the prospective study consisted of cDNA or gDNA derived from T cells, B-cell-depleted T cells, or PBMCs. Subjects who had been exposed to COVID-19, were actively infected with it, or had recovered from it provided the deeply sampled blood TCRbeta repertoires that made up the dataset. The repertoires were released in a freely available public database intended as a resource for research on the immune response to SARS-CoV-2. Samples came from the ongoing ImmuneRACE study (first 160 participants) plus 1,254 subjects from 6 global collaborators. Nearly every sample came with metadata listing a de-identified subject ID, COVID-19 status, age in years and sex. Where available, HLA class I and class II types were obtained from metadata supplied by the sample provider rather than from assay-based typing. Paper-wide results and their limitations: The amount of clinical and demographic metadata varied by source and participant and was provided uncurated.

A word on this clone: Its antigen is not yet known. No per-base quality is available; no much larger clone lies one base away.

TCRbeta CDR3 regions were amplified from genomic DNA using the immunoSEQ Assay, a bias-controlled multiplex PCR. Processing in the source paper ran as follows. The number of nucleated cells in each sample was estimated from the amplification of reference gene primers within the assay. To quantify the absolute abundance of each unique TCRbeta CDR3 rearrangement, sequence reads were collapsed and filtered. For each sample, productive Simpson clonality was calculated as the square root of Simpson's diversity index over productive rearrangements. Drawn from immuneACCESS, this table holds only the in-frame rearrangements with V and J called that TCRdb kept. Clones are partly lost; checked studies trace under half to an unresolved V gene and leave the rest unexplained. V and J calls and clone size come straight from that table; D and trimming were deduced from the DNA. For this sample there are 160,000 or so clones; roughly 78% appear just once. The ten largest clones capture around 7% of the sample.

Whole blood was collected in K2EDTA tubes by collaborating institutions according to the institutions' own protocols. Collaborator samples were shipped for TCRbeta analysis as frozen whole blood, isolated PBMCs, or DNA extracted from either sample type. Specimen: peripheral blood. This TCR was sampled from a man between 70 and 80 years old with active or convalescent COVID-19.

At the DNA level, the sequence is TGTGCCACCAGCAGAGATCTCGGTCCGTACCAAGAGACCCAGTACTTC. This encodes CATSRDLGPYQETQYF. The sequence joins TRBV15 to TRBJ2-5; no D gene call is confident. Deletion took 0 bases off V and 0 bases off J, with a span of 11 bases between the germline ends. The germline V gene encodes CDR1 LNHNV and CDR2 YYDKDF (reference sequence). The CDR3 contains 16 residues, cysteine and phenylalanine counted. Only the CDR3 part of the read is kept: 48 bases, read in frame from the first base.